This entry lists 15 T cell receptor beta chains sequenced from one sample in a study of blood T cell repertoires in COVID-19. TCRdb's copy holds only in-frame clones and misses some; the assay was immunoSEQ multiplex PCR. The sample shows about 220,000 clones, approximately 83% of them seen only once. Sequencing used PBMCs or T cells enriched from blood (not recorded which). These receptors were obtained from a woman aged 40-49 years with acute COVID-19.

The CDR3 sequence is CASSLPGQGNRGYTF. The CDR3 coding sequence is TGTGCCAGCAGCCTACCGGGACAGGGTAATAGGGGCTACACCTTC. The chain recombines TRBV5-8 with TRBJ1-2; the match to TRBD1 covers 9 bases. This CDR3 has 15 residues. Germline CDR1 SGHTS, CDR2 YDEGEE. Trimming took 4 bases from V and 8 from J; bases not matched to a gene: 12.

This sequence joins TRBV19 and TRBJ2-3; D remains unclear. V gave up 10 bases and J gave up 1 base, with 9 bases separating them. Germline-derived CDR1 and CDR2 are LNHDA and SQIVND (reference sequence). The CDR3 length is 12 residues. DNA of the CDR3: TGTGCCACCCAGGCAGGCACAGATACGCAGTATTTT. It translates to CATQAGTDTQYF.

The CDR3 is CASSGRDRCRSNEKLFF. As DNA, the CDR3 is TGTGCCAGCAGTGGAAGGGACAGGTGCCGTTCTAATGAAAAACTGTTTTTT. The genes are TRBV6-1 and TRBJ1-4, with TRBD1 identical over 8 bases. V lost 4 bases, J lost 3 bases, and 10 bases stayed unmatched. Germline V gene data show CDR1 as MNHNS and CDR2 as SASEGT. The CDR3 totals 17 residues.

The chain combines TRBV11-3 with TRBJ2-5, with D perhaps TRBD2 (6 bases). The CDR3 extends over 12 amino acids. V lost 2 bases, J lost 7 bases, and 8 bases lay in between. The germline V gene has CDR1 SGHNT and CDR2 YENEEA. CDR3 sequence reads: CASSLLGGTQYF. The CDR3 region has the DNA TGTGCCAGCAGCTTATTGGGAGGGACCCAGTACTTC.

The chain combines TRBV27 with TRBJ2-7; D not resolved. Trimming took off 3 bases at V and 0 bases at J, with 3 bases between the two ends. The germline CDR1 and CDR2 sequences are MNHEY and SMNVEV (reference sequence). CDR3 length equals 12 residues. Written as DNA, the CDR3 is TGTGCCAGCAGTTTCAGCTCCTACGAGCAGTACTTC. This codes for CASSFSSYEQYF.

CDR3 sequence reads: CASREIGGNTEAFF. The CDR3 region has the DNA TGTGCCAGCAGGGAGATAGGGGGGAACACTGAAGCTTTCTTT. V and J are TRBV2 and TRBJ1-1, with D tentatively TRBD1 (6 bases). This CDR3 has 14 amino acids. V shed 6 bases and J shed 1 base, with 12 bases lying between them. In germline, CDR1 is SNHLY, CDR2 FYNNEI.

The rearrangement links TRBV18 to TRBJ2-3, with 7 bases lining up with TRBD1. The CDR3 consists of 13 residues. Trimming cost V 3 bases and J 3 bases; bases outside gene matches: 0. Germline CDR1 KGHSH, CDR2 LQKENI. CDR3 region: CASSPGQTDTQYF. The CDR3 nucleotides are TGTGCCAGCTCACCGGGACAGACAGATACGCAGTATTTT. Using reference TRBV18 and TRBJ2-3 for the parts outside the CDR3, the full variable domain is NAGVMQNPRHLVRRRGQEARLRCSPMKGHSHVYWYRQLPEEGLKFMVYLQKENIIDESGMPKERFSAEFPKEGPSILRIQQVVRGDSAAYFCASSPGQTDTQYFGPGTRLTVL.

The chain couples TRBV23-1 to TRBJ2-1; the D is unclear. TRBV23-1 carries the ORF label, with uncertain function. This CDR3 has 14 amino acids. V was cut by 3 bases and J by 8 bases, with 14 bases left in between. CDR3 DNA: TGCGCCAGCAGTCATGACTCCCCCCTCCATGAGCAGTTCTTC. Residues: CASSHDSPLHEQFF.

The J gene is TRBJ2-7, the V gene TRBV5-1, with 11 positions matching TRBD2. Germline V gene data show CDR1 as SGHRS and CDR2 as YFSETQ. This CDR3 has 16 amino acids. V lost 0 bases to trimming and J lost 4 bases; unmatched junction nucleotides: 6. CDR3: CASSLGTTSGKYEQYF. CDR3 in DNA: TGCGCCAGCAGCTTGGGGACGACTAGCGGGAAGTACGAGCAGTACTTC.

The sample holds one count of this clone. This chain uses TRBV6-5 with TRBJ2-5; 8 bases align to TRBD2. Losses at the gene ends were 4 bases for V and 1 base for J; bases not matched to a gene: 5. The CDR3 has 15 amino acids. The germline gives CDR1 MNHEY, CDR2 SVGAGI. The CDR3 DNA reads TGTGCCAGCAGTTTCGCAAGCGGGGGCCAAGAGACCCAGTACTTC. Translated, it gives CASSFASGGQETQYF.

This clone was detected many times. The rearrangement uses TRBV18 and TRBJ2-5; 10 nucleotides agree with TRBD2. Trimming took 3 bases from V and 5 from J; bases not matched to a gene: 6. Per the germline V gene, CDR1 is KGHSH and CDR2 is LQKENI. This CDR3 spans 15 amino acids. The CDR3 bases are TGTGCCAGCTCACCTAGTAGCGGGGGGCCGGAGACCCAGTACTTC. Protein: CASSPSSGGPETQYF.

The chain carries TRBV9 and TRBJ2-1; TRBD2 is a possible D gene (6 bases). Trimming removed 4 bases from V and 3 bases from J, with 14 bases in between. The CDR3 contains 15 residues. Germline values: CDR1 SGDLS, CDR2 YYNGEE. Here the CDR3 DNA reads TGTGCCAGCAGCCCTTCACCGACTAGCTACAATGAGCAGTTCTTC. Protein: CASSPSPTSYNEQFF.

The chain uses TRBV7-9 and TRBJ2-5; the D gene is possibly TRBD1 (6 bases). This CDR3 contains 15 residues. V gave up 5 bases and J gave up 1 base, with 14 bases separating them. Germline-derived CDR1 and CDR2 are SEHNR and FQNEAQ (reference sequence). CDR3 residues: CASSQGKWGQETQYF. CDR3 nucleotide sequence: TGTGCCAGCAGCCAGGGGAAGTGGGGCCAAGAGACCCAGTACTTC.

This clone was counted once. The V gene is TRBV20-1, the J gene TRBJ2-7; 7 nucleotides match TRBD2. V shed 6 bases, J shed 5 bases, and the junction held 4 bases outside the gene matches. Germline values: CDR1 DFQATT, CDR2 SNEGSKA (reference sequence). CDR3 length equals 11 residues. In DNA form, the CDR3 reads TGCAGTGCGGGGGGGTGGAACGAGCAGTACTTC. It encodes CSAGGWNEQYF.

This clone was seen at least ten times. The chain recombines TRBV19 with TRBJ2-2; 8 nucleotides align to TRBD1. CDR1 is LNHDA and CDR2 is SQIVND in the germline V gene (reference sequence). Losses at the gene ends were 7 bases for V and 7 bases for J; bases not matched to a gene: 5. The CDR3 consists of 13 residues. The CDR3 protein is CASKTGESGELFF. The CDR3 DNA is TGTGCCAGTAAGACAGGGGAGAGCGGGGAGCTGTTTTTT.